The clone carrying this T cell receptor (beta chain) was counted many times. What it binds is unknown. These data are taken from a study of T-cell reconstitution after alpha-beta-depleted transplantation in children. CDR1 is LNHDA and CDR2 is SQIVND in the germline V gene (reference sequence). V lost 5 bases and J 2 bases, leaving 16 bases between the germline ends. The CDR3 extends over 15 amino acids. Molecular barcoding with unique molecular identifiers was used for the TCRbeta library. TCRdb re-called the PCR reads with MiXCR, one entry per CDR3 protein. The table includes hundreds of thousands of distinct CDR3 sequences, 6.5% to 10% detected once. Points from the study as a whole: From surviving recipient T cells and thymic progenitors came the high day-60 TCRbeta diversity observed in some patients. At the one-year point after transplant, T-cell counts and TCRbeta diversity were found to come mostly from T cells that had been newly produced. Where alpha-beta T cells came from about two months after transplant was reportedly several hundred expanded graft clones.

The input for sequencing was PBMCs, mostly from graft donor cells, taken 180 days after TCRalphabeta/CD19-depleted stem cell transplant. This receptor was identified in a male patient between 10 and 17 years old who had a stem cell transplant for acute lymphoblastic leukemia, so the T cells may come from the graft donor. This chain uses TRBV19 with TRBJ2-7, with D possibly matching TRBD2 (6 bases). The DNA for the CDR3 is TGTGCCAGTAGTCTCCGGGCTAGCGTTACCTACGAGCAGTACTTC. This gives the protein CASSLRASVTYEQYF. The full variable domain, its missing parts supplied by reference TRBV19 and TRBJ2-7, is DGGITQSPKYLFRKEGQNVTLSCEQNLNHDAMYWYRQDPGQGLRLIYYSQIVNDFQKGDIAEGYSVSREKKESFPLTVTSAQKNPTAFYLCASSLRASVTYEQYFGPGTRLTVT.